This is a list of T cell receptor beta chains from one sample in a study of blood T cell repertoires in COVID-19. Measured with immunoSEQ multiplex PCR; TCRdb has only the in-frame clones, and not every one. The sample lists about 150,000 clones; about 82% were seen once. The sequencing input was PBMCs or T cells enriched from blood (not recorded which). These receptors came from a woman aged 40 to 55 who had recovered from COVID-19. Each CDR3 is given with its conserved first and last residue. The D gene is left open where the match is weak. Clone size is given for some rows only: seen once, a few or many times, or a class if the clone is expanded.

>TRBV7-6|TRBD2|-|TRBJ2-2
CASSLGTRRTGELFF
TGTGCCAGCAGCTTAGGGACTAGACGGACCGGGGAGCTGTTTTTT
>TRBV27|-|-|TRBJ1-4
CASSPFRGAGNEKLFF
TGTGCCAGCAGTCCCTTCCGCGGGGCGGGTAATGAAAAACTGTTTTTT
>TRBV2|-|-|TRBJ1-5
CASSESGQRNQPQHF
TGTGCCAGCAGTGAATCGGGACAAAGGAATCAGCCCCAGCATTTT
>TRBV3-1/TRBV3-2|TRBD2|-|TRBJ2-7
CASSQVGEGGYEQYF
TGTGCCAGCAGCCAAGTCGGGGAGGGCGGGTACGAGCAGTACTTC
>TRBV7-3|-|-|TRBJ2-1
CASSEVVGSAYSYNEQFF
TGTGCCAGCAGCGAGGTGGTCGGGTCCGCTTACTCCTACAATGAGCAGTTCTTC
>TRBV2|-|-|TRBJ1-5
CASRDPQGSDQPQHF
TGTGCCAGCAGAGACCCTCAGGGTTCGGATCAGCCCCAGCATTTT
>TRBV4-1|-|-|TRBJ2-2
CASSQEDRNTGELFF
TGCGCCAGCAGCCAAGAAGACAGGAACACCGGGGAGCTGTTTTTT
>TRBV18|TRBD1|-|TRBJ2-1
CASSPTGTDYNEQFF
TGTGCCAGCTCACCCACCGGGACAGACTACAATGAGCAGTTCTTC
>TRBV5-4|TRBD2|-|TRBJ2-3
CASSLRAGGTDTQYF
TGTGCCAGCAGCTTAAGGGCGGGGGGAACAGATACGCAGTATTTT
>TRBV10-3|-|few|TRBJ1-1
CAIRPRAGENTEAFF
TGTGCCATCAGACCCCGGGCAGGGGAGAACACTGAGGCTTTCTTT
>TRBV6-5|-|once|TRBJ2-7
CASRTGVAYEQYF
TGTGCCAGCAGGACGGGGGTTGCCTACGAGCAGTACTTC
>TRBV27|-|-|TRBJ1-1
CASSPTVGTEAFF
TGTGCCAGCAGCCCGACAGTGGGCACTGAAGCTTTCTTT
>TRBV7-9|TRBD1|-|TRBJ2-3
CASSPGTGGTDTQYF
TGTGCCAGCAGCCCCGGGACAGGGGGCACAGATACGCAGTATTTT
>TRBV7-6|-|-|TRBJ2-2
CASSLGPWSTGELFF
TGTGCCAGCAGCTTAGGTCCCTGGAGCACCGGGGAGCTGTTTTTT
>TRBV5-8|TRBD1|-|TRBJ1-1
CASSLSGGHMNTEAFF
TGTGCCAGCAGCTTGTCAGGGGGGCATATGAACACTGAAGCTTTCTTT
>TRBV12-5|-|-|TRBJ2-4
CASDEPPVAKNIQYF
TGTGCTAGTGACGAGCCCCCTGTAGCCAAAAACATTCAGTACTTC
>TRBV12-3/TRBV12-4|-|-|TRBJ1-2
CASSLDRNYGYTF
TGTGCCAGCAGTTTAGACAGAAACTATGGCTACACCTTC
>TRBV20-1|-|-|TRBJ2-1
CSASAQQETGTGEQFF
TGCAGTGCTAGTGCACAACAAGAGACAGGGACTGGTGAGCAGTTCTTC
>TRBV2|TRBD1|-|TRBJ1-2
CASFGQGPNYGYTF
TGTGCCAGCTTTGGACAGGGGCCCAACTATGGCTACACCTTC
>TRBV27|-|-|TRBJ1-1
CASSLGQNTEAFF
TGTGCCAGCAGTTTGGGACAGAACACTGAAGCTTTCTTT
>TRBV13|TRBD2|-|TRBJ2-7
CASSFGLAGTYEQYF
TGTGCCAGCAGCTTCGGACTAGCGGGAACCTACGAGCAGTACTTC
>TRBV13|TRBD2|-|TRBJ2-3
CASSLVTSGPYEYTDTQYF
TGTGCCAGCAGCTTAGTGACTAGCGGCCCCTATGAGTATACAGATACGCAGTATTTT
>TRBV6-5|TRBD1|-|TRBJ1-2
CASNPGQTNYGYTF
TGTGCCAGCAATCCGGGACAGACGAACTATGGCTACACCTTC